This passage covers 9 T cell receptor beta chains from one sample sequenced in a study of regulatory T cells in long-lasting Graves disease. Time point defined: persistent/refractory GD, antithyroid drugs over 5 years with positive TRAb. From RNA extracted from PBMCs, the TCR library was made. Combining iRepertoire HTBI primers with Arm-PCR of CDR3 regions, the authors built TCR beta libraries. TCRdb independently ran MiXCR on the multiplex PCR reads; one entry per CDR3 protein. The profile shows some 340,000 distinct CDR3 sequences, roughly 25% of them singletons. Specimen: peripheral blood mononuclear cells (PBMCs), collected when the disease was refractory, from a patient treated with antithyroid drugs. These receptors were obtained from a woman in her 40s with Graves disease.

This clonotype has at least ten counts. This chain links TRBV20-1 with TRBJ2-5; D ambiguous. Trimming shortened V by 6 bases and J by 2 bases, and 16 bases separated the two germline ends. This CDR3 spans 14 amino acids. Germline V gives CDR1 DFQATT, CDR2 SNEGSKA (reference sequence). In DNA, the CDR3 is TGCAGTGCCCCGATGGCCAGTGATCAAGAGACCCAGTACTTC. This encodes CSAPMASDQETQYF.

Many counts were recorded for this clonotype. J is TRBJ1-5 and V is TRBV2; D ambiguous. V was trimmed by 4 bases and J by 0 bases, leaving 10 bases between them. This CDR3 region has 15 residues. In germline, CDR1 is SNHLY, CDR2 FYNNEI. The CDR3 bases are TGTGCCAGCAGTGTCCTGAAAAATAGCAATCAGCCCCAGCATTTT. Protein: CASSVLKNSNQPQHF.

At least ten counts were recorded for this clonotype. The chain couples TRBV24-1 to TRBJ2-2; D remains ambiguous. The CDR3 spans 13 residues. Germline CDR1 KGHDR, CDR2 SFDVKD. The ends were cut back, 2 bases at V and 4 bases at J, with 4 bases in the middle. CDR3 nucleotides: TGTGCCACCAGTGATTATCTCACCGGGGAGCTGTTTTTT. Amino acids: CATSDYLTGELFF.

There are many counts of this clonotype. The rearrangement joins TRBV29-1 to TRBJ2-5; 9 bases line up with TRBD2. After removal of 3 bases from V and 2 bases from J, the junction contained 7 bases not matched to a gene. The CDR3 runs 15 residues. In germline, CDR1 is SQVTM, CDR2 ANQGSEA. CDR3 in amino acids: CSVDSAGGTQETQYF. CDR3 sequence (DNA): TGCAGCGTTGATTCGGCGGGAGGGACGCAAGAGACCCAGTACTTC.

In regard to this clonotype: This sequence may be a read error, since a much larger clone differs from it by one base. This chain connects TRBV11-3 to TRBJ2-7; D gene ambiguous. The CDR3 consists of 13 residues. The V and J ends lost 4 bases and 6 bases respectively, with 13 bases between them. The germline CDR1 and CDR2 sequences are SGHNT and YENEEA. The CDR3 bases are TGTGCCAGCAGCTCAGATCGGCGCTCCGAGCAGTACTTC. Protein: CASSSDRRSEQYF.

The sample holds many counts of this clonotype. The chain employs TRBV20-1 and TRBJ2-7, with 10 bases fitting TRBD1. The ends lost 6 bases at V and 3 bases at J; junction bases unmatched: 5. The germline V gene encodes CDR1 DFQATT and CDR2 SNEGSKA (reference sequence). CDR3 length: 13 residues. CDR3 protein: CSAPTGGLYEQYF. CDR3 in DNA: TGCAGTGCCCCGACAGGGGGCCTCTACGAGCAGTACTTC.

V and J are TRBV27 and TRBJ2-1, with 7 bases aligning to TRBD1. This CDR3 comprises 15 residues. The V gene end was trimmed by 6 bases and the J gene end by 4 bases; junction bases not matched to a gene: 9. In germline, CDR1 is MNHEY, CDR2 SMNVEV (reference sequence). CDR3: CASRVPGQIYNEQFF. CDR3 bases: TGTGCCAGCAGAGTGCCGGGACAGATTTACAATGAGCAGTTCTTC.

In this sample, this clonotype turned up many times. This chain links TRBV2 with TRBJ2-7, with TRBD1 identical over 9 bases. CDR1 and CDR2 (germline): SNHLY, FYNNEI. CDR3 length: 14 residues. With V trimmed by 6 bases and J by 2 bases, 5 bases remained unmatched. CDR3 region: CASRTGTGTYEQYF. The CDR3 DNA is TGTGCCAGCAGGACCGGGACAGGGACCTACGAGCAGTACTTC.

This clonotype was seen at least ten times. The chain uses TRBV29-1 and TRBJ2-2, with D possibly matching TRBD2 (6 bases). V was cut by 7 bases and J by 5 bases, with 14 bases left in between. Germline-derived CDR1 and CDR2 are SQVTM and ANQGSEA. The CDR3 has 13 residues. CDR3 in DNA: TGCAGCGCCAGGAGGGAGATAACCGGGGAGCTGTTTTTT. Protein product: CSARREITGELFF.